This T cell receptor beta chain emerged from a study of vaccination and CD4 T cells after COVID-19. Across the whole study: The cells in question were stimulated using overlapping spike peptides derived from SARS-CoV-2, HCoV-NL63, HCoV-OC43 and HCoV-229E.

Stated treatment: roughly 10-day PBMC culture with coronavirus spike peptide pools or control peptides (ViraFEST assay). An Oncomine TCR Beta short-read assay was used to sequence the DNA from cultured CD4+ T cells. The template was genomic DNA from cultured CD4+ T cells. TCRdb fed the PCR reads into MiXCR, producing one record per CDR3 protein. The sample holds approximately 13,000 distinct CDR3 sequences, 52% seen once. CDR1 and CDR2 from the germline V gene are DFQATT and SNEGSKA (reference sequence). With 6 bases removed from V and 5 bases from J, the gap between germline ends came to 6 bases. The CDR3 runs to 10 residues. For this clonotype: Its antigen remains unidentified.

The receptor was derived from a human donor who had recovered from COVID-19. The chain employs TRBV20-1 and TRBJ2-3; D is undetermined. Sequences were obtained from CD4+ T cells from blood, cultured in vitro. The CDR3 loop is CSAIRDTQYF. CDR3 bases: TGCAGTGCCATTAGAGATACGCAGTATTTT.